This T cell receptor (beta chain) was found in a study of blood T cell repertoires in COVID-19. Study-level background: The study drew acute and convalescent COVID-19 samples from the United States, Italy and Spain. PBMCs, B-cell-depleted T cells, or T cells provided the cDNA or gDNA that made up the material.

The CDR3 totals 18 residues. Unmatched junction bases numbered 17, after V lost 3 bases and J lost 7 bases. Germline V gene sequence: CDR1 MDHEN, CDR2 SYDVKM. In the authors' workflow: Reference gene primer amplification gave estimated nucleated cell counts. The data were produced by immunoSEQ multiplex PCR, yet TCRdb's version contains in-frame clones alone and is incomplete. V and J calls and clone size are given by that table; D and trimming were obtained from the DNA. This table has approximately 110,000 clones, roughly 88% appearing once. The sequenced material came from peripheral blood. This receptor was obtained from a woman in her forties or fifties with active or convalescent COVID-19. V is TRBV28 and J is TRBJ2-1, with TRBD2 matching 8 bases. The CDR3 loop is CASSLLASGPSGLNEQFF. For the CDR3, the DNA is TGTGCCAGCAGTTTGTTGGCTAGCGGGCCCTCGGGGCTTAATGAGCAGTTCTTC.